This passage covers 12 T cell receptor beta chains from one sample sequenced in a study of Graves' ophthalmopathy and Graves' hyperthyroidism. Amplification from RNA transcripts yielded the TCR beta CDR3 regions. HTBI primers were employed in first-round RT-PCR, then a second-round multiplex PCR followed. TCRdb re-called the multiplex PCR reads with MiXCR, one entry per CDR3 protein. The table has a few hundred thousand distinct CDR3 sequences, roughly 14% seen once. What was sequenced was peripheral blood. The receptors originated from a woman aged 18-29 years with stable Graves' hyperthyroidism.

This clonotype was counted only a few times. A read error may be the cause here, since a much bigger clone is one base away. The rearrangement uses TRBV6-5 and TRBJ2-7, with a weak D call TRBD1 (6 bases). CDR1 is MNHEY and CDR2 is SVGAGI in the germline V gene. The CDR3 sequence is 16 residues long. Trimming pared 0 bases from V and 6 bases from J, leaving 18 bases between. For the CDR3, the DNA is TGTGCCAGCAGTTACTCGGTCAGGGGCCTTACCTGCGAGCAGTACTTC. Its protein product is CASSYSVRGLTCEQYF.

This clonotype was observed at least ten times. This chain connects TRBV7-2 to TRBJ1-2; D remains ambiguous. The CDR3 sequence is 14 residues long. Germline CDR1 and CDR2: SGHTA and FQGNSA. V lost 3 bases and J 0 bases, leaving 8 bases between the germline ends. The CDR3 loop is CASSLGLANYGYTF. The DNA of the CDR3 is TGTGCCAGCAGCTTGGGGTTAGCTAACTATGGCTACACCTTC.

This clonotype was found many times. The CDR3 DNA reads as TGTGCCAGCAGTGGGGGCGGGAATGGCTACACCTTC. Encoded protein: CASSGGGNGYTF. The genes are TRBV2 and TRBJ1-2, with D perhaps matching TRBD1 (5 bases). This CDR3 has 12 residues. Germline CDR1 SNHLY, CDR2 FYNNEI. V was trimmed by 4 bases and J by 6 bases, leaving 9 bases between them.

Many counts were recorded for this clonotype. The chain joins TRBV6-2 or TRBV6-3 to TRBJ1-2; D uncertain. The V gene's germline CDR1 is MNHEY and CDR2 SVGEGT. The CDR3 is made up of 19 amino acids. The germline V and J ends were trimmed by 0 bases and 0 bases, with 20 bases remaining between them. This chain's CDR3 is CASSYSILAKDLTNYGYTF. The CDR3 region has the DNA TGTGCCAGCAGTTACTCGATTCTCGCTAAGGACCTTACTAACTATGGCTACACCTTC.

The table lists this clonotype with many counts. This sequence joins TRBV12-3 or TRBV12-4 and TRBJ1-6; D not certain. The CDR3 spans 12 residues. Trimming cost V 4 bases and J 7 bases, with 5 bases left between them. The CDR3 loop is CASSSQNSPLHF. The CDR3 DNA sequence: TGTGCCAGCAGTTCTCAAAATTCACCCCTCCACTTT.

This clonotype appeared many times. The chain combines TRBV2 with TRBJ2-4; D remains ambiguous. This CDR3 comprises 10 residues. The germline gives CDR1 SNHLY, CDR2 FYNNEI. The germline V and J ends were trimmed by 7 bases and 8 bases, with 6 bases remaining between them. CDR3 residues: CASKGHIQYF. In DNA form, the CDR3 reads TGTGCCAGCAAAGGCCACATTCAGTACTTC.

This clonotype was seen many times. The CDR3 here is CASSRRRDTEAFF. The CDR3 DNA reads TGTGCCAGCAGCCGGAGGAGGGACACTGAAGCTTTCTTT. This chain links TRBV14 with TRBJ1-1; D gene uncertain. Germline V CDR1 and CDR2: SGHDN, FVKESK. CDR3 length equals 13 residues. V lost 4 bases and J lost 3, with 9 bases in between.

The genes are TRBV2 and TRBJ1-3; D ambiguous. CDR1 SNHLY and CDR2 FYNNEI come from the germline V gene. This CDR3 contains 12 residues. Trimming took 3 bases from V and 3 from J, leaving 3 bases between them. The CDR3 bases are TGTGCCAGCAGTGATTATGGAAACACCATATATTTT. The encoded protein is CASSDYGNTIYF.

This clonotype was recorded a few times. The CDR3 here is CSASRRRNQETQYF. The DNA for the CDR3 is TGCAGTGCTAGTCGACGGAGAAATCAAGAGACCCAGTACTTC. The gene calls are TRBV20-1 and TRBJ2-5; D is uncertain. This CDR3 spans 14 amino acids. Deletions cut 3 bases from V and 2 bases from J, with 13 bases between. CDR1 and CDR2 from the germline V gene are DFQATT and SNEGSKA (reference sequence).

This clonotype was counted at least ten times. The rearrangement links TRBV7-9 to TRBJ2-7; a weak D match, TRBD1 (5 bases). The V end lost 5 bases, the J end lost 3 bases, and 11 bases lay between the germline ends. The CDR3 is 13 residues long. In germline, CDR1 is SEHNR, CDR2 FQNEAQ (reference sequence). CDR3 nucleotide sequence: TGTGCCAGCAGCAAAGACAGTTTCTACGAGCAGTACTTC. Protein: CASSKDSFYEQYF.

This clonotype has a count of ten or more. The CDR3 protein is CASSTRRTQYF. In DNA form, the CDR3 reads TGTGCCAGTAGTACCCGCCGGACCCAGTACTTC. The chain has TRBV19 and TRBJ2-5; D is unresolved. Germline V gene sequence: CDR1 LNHDA, CDR2 SQIVND (reference sequence). This CDR3 is 11 amino acids long. V lost 4 bases and J lost 7, with 7 bases in between.

This clonotype was detected many times. The gene calls are TRBV6-2 or TRBV6-3 and TRBJ2-7, with D possibly being TRBD2 (6 bases). Per the germline V gene, CDR1 is MNHEY and CDR2 is SVGEGT. V lost 7 bases to trimming and J lost 5 bases, with 27 bases between them. This CDR3 has 17 residues. The CDR3 loop reads CASKGRRLGQGGDEQYF. CDR3 in DNA: TGTGCCAGCAAGGGCCGCCGGTTGGGGCAGGGAGGTGACGAGCAGTACTTC.